This TCR beta chain was sequenced in a study of response to subunit inactivated influenza vaccine. Regarding this clonotype: A much bigger clone sits one base away, suggesting this may be a read error.

This CDR3 is 15 amino acids long. V lost 4 bases and J lost 7, with 17 bases in between. Germline V gene data show CDR1 as SGHRS and CDR2 as YFSETQ. TCRdb re-called the RT-PCR reads through MiXCR, storing one row per CDR3 protein. This sample yields over 650,000 distinct CDR3 sequences, of which around 20% are seen a single time; 11% belongs to the top ten. The gene calls are TRBV5-1 and TRBJ2-2; no clear D gene. This clonotype was sampled from a middle-aged man who received an inactivated influenza vaccine. Sequences were derived from PBMCs from blood, sampled about 5 days after vaccination. In nucleotides, the CDR3 is TGCGCCAGCAGCCTCCTGACACACAGTAGCGGGGAGCTGTTTTTT. Amino acids: CASSLLTHSSGELFF.